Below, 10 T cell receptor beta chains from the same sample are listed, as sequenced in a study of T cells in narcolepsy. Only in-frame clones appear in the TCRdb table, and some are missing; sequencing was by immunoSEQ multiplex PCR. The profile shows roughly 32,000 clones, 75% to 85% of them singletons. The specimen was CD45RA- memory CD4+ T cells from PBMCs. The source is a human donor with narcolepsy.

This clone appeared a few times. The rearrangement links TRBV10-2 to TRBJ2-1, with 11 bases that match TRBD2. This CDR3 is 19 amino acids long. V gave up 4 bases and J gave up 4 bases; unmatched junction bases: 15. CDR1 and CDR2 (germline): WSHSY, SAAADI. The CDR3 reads CASSGQGQSGTSGYNEQFF. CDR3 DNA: TGCGCCAGCAGTGGACAGGGTCAATCCGGGACTAGCGGATACAATGAGCAGTTCTTC.

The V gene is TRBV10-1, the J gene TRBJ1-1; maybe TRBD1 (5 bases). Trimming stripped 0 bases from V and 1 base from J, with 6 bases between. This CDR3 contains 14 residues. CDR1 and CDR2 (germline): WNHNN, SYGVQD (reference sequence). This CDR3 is CASSESGRNTEAFF. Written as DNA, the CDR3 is TGCGCCAGCAGTGAGTCGGGGCGGAACACTGAAGCTTTCTTT.

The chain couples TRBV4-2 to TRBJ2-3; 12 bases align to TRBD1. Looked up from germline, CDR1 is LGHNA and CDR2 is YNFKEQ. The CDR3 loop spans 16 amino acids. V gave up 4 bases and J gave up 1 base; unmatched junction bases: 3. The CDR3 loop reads CASSPGTGGGTDTQYF. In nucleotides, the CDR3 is TGTGCCAGCAGCCCTGGGACAGGGGGCGGCACAGATACGCAGTATTTT.

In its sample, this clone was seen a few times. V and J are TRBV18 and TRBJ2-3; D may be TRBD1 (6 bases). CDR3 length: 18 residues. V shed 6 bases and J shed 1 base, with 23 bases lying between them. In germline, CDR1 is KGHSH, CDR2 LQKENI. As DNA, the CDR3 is TGTGCCAGCTCCCTCTTAGGGGGTAGGGCGCGAGGCACAGATACGCAGTATTTT. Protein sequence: CASSLLGGRARGTDTQYF.

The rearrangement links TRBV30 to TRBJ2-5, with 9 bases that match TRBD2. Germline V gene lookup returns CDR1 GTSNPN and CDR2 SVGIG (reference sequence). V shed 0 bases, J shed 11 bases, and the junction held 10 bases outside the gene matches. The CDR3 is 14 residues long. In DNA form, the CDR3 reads TGTGCCTGGAGTGTAAGAGAGCGGGGGGATCTACAGTACTTC. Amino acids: CAWSVRERGDLQYF.

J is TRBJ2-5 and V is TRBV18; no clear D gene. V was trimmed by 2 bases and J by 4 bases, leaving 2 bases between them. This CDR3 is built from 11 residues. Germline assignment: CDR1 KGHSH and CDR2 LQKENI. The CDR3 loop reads CASSPTETQYF. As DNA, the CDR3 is TGTGCCAGCTCACCAACAGAGACCCAGTACTTC.

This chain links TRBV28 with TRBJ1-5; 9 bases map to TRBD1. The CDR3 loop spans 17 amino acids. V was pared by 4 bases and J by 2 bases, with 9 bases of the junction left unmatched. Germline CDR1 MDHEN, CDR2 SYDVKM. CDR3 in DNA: TGTGCCAGCAGTTACACAGGGGGCCGACTGGGCAATCAGCCCCAGCATTTT. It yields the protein CASSYTGGRLGNQPQHF.

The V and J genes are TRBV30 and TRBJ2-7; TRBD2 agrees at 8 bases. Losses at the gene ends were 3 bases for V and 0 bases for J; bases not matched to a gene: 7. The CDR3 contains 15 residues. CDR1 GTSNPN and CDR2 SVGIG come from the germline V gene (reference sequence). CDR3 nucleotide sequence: TGTGCCTGGAGAAGCACGGCGGGGGGCTCCTACGAGCAGTACTTC. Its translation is CAWRSTAGGSYEQYF.

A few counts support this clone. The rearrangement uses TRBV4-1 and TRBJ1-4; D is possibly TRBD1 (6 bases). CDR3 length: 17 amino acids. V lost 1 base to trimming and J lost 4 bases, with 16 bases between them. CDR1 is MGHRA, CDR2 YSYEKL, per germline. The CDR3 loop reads CASSQALVRGDNEKLFF. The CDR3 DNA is TGCGCCAGCAGCCAAGCTCTAGTCAGGGGCGATAATGAAAAACTGTTTTTT.

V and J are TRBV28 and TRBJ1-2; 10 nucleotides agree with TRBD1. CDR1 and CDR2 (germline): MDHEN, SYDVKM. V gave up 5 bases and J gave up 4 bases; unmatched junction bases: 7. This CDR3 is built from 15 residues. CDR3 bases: TGTGCCAGCAGTCTAGGGACAGGGGTCACCTATGGCTACACCTTC. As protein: CASSLGTGVTYGYTF.